This T cell receptor (beta chain) is drawn from a study of circulating and synovial CD4+ cells in juvenile arthritis (dated by TCRdb to the mid-2010s). For context, the study as a whole: Within each patient, the study compared the TCRbeta CDR3 repertoires of three groups: circulating HLA-DR+ CD4 T cells, bulk blood CD4 T cells, and synovial CD4 T cells. The goal of the repertoire sequencing was to confirm that synovial clonotypes were enriched in a circulating synovial-like CD4 T cell subset. On the study overall, not on this receptor specifically: The difference between circulating pathogenic-like lymphocytes and bulk blood T cells was not detected by traditional Vbeta family usage analysis. Synovial and circulating pathogenic-like lymphocyte repertoires were less diverse than bulk blood CD4 repertoires, with some CPL samples as oligoclonal as synovium. Because overlap with synovium rose as sequencing depth increased, the measured fractions of shared clonotypes likely underestimated the overlap of the full repertoire. CPL and bulk blood CD4 samples differed in T cell genome counts by at least an order of magnitude, so sample-size effects were addressed. Circulating pathogenic-like lymphocytes clustered together with synovial T cells, and compared with bulk blood, the circulating pathogenic-like lymphocytes shared a substantially higher fraction of CDR3 sequences with synovium.

For this clone: This clone's antigen is unknown. No qualities accompany the bases; no much larger clone lies one base away.

Based on the germline V gene (reference sequence), the CDR1 and CDR2 sequences are SSHAT and FNYEAQ. V drops 2 bases and J drops 6 bases, leaving 13 bases in between. The CDR3 spans 15 residues, from the cysteine through the phenylalanine. Only the CDR3 region is kept as DNA, spanning 45 bases read in frame from base 1. The library was obtained by the immunoSEQ multiplex PCR assay. An external provider performed TCRbeta CDR3 sequencing as a commercial service. The source study handled its data this way. The analyses used productive nucleotide sequences together with amino acid sequences obtained by in silico translation. Diversity was quantified by Renyi entropy over a range of alpha values, with sample size equalised by taking the median of 200 repeated subsamples. Pairwise repertoire distance was calculated as one minus the Chao-modified Jaccard index to correct for under-sampling and was used for clustering. Frequency-weighted overlap with synovial clonotypes was computed at 200 sample sizes with 200 draws without replacement at each size, and the value at the size of the smaller sample was reported. TCRdb stores this immuneACCESS table with in-frame sequences only. Part of the clones is absent; in the studies checked, under half of the shortfall reflects unresolved V genes, and no reason is known for the rest. V and J calls and clone size are copied from that table; D and trimming were computed from the DNA. This sample comprises some 35,000 clones, roughly 95% of them detected only once. The top ten clonotypes cover less than 0.2% of the sample.

The sequenced samples were obtained from patients with active juvenile idiopathic arthritis. Sorting was carried out immediately after cells were thawed, and dead cells were excluded with Live/Dead Fixable Near-IR Stain. The sample comprised CD4+ T cells from blood. This chain is built from TRBV7-7 and TRBJ2-2, with a weak D call of TRBD2 (5 bases match). This TCR derives from a human donor with juvenile idiopathic arthritis. This receptor carries the CDR3 CASSLYNRGSGELFF. The DNA reads as follows: TGTGCCAGCAGCTTATACAACCGAGGGTCCGGGGAGCTGTTTTTT.